This T cell receptor (beta chain) stems from a study of T-cell reconstitution after alpha-beta-depleted transplantation in children. This sample's TCRbeta library carried unique molecular identifier barcodes. Using its own MiXCR run on the PCR reads, TCRdb lists one record per CDR3 protein. Of hundreds of thousands of distinct CDR3 sequences detected, roughly 13% appear once; the ten largest clones hold 2.2%. This clonotype was counted a few times. Its antigen remains unknown. Findings and limits, study-wide: One year post-transplant, T-cell counts and diversity were largely derived from T cells produced anew. In patients about two months after transplant, alpha-beta T cells reportedly arose from several hundred expanded graft clones. The origin of high day-60 TCRbeta diversity in some patients lay in surviving recipient T cells and thymic progenitors.

Germline CDR1 reads SGHTA; CDR2 reads FQGNSA. Trimming left V 5 bases short and J 6 bases short, with 23 bases between. The CDR3 sequence is 16 residues long. The sequenced sample was PBMCs, mostly from graft donor cells, obtained 360 days after TCRalphabeta/CD19-depleted stem cell transplant. This sequence originates from a male patient between 5 and 17 years old who had a stem cell transplant for acute myeloid leukemia, so the T cells may come from the graft donor. The rearrangement uses TRBV7-2 and TRBJ2-7; TRBD1 or TRBD2 may be the D gene (6 bases each). The CDR3 is CASSPSAPSGGSEQYF. DNA for the CDR3: TGTGCCAGCAGCCCAAGCGCTCCCTCCGGGGGCTCCGAGCAGTACTTC.